The 3 T cell receptor beta chains below were found in one sample sequenced in a study of blood T cell repertoires in COVID-19. The table came from immunoSEQ multiplex PCR; TCRdb's copy has only in-frame clones and leaves some out. The table shows 150,000 to 200,000 clones, with over 75% occurring only once. Sequenced material: peripheral blood. These receptors all come from a man aged 45-60 years who had recovered from COVID-19.

The CDR3 nucleotides read TGTGCCAGCAGCCCCTTAAGAACGGGACAACGCCTCAACACTAACTATGGCTACACCTTC. Amino acid sequence: CASSPLRTGQRLNTNYGYTF. The J gene is TRBJ1-2, the V gene TRBV14; possibly TRBD1 for D (6 bases). Germline V gives CDR1 SGHDN, CDR2 FVKESK. The CDR3 has 20 residues. V shed 4 bases and J shed 0 bases, with 27 bases lying between them.

This clone is a singleton in its sample. The chain has TRBV6-6 and TRBJ1-4; 8 nucleotides match TRBD1. CDR1 is MNHNY and CDR2 is SVGAGI in the germline V gene (reference sequence). CDR3 length: 14 residues. V lost 5 bases and J lost 8; bases outside the gene matches: 7. As DNA, the CDR3 is TGTGCCAGCAGTGCCGGGACAGGAATAGAAAAACTGTTTTTT. It yields the protein CASSAGTGIEKLFF.

This rearrangement joins TRBV29-1 to TRBJ2-7, with TRBD2 matching 8 bases. Germline V gives CDR1 SQVTM, CDR2 ANQGSEA. The CDR3 length is 13 residues. With 7 bases clipped from V and 6 bases from J, the junction kept 11 bases outside the gene matches. The CDR3 nucleotides read TGCAGCGGCTCACTAGCGGACGACTCCGAGCAGTACTTC. This sequence encodes CSGSLADDSEQYF.